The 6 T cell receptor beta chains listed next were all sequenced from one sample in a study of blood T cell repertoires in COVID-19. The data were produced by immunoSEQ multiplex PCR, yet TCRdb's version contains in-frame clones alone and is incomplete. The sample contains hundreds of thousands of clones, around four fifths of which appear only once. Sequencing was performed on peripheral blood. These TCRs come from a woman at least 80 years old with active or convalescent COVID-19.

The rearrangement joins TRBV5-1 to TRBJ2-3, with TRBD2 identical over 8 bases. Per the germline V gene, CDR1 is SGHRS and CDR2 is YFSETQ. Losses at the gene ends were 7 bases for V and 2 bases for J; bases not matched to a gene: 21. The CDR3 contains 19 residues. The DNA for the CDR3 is TGCGCCAGCGCCGCTTCACTAGCGGTCTTTACGAGGGCCACAGATACGCAGTATTTT. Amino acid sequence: CASAASLAVFTRATDTQYF. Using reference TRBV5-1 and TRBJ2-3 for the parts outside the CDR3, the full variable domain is KAGVTQTPRYLIKTRGQQVTLSCSPISGHRSVSWYQQTPGQGLQFLFEYFSETQRNKGNFPGRFSGRQFSNSRSEMNVSTLELGDSALYLCASAASLAVFTRATDTQYFGPGTRLTVL.

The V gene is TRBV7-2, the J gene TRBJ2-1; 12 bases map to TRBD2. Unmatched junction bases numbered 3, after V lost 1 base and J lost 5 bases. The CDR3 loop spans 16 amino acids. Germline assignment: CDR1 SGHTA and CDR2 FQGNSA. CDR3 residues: CASSLVGTSGHNEQFF. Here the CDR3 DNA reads TGTGCCAGCAGCTTAGTAGGGACTAGCGGGCACAATGAGCAGTTCTTC.

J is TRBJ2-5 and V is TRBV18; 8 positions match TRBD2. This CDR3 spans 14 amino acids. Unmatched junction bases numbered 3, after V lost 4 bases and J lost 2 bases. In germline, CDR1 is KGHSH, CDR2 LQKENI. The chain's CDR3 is CASSLGLEQETQYF. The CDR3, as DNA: TGTGCCAGCTCACTGGGACTAGAACAAGAGACCCAGTACTTC.

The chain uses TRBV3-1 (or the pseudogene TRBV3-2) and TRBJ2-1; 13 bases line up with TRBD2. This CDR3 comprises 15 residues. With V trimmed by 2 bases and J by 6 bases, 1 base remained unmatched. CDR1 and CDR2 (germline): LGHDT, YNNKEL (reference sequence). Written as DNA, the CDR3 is TGTGCCAGCAGCCAATGGACTAGCGGGGGCAATGAGCAGTTCTTC. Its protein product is CASSQWTSGGNEQFF.

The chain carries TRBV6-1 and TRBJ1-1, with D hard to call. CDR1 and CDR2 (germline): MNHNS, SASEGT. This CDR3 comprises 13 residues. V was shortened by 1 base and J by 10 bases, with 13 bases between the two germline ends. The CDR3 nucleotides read TGTGCCAGCAGTGAAGAGCACGACTATGCAGCTTTCTTT. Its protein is CASSEEHDYAAFF.

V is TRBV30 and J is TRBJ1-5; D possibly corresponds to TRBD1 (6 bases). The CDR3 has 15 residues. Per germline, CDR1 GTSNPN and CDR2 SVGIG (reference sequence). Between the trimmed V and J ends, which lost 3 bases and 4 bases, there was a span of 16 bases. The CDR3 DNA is TGTGCCTGGAGCGATGGGGGCAGGCATAATCAGCCCCAGCATTTT. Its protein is CAWSDGGRHNQPQHF.